The clone carrying this T cell receptor beta chain was counted only a few times. Germline trimming cut 4 bases from V and 4 bases from J; bases unmatched to any gene: 10. This CDR3 comprises 16 residues. Germline assignment: CDR1 SQVTM and CDR2 ANQGSEA. This sample is part of a study of blood T cell repertoires in COVID-19. Across the whole study: Nucleic acid was either cDNA or gDNA, and it came from T cells, B-cell-depleted T cells, or PBMCs.

Profiling relied on immunoSEQ multiplex PCR, and the TCRdb table lists in-frame clones only, not all of them. The sample contains 90,000 to 120,000 clones, approximately 93% of which appear only once. This receptor was identified in a man in his sixties with acute or convalescent COVID-19. The chain joins TRBV29-1 to TRBJ2-2; the match to TRBD2 covers 9 bases. Sequences were obtained from peripheral blood. CDR3 in DNA: TGCAGCGTTGGAGAAGTAGCGGGAGCGACCACCGGGGAGCTGTTTTTT. This codes for CSVGEVAGATTGELFF.